This TCR beta chain was recorded in a study of siplizumab effects on memory and regulatory T cells. Deletions cut 2 bases from V and 1 base from J, with 6 bases between. Germline assignment: CDR1 PRHDT and CDR2 FYEKMQ (reference sequence). The CDR3 covers 13 residues. Here immunoSEQ multiplex PCR was the method, and the copy in TCRdb shows in-frame clones only, minus some. The sample shows tens of thousands of clones, around 78% of them seen only once. The sequencing input was memory CD4+ T cells sorted from blood. The chain couples TRBV13 to TRBJ2-7; D not resolved. The sequence came from a human donor in good health. The CDR3 here is CASSLQKSYEQYF. In nucleotides, the CDR3 is TGTGCCAGCAGCTTACAGAAATCCTACGAGCAGTACTTC.